This entry lists 5 T cell receptor beta chains sequenced from one sample in a study of blood T cell repertoires in COVID-19. Sequencing used immunoSEQ multiplex PCR; TCRdb keeps in-frame clones, though not all of them. Of about 59,000 clones in the sample, about 91% were seen once. Sequencing was carried out using peripheral blood. The receptors here all came from a woman aged 80 or over with active COVID-19.

The chain is built from TRBV4-1 and TRBJ2-3, with 8 bases lining up with TRBD2. The ends lost 5 bases at V and 0 bases at J; junction bases unmatched: 10. Germline V gene data show CDR1 as MGHRA and CDR2 as YSYEKL. The CDR3 has 17 amino acids. The CDR3 loop is CASSSTTSASSTDTQYF. The CDR3 coding sequence is TGCGCCAGCAGCTCGACGACTAGCGCCTCTAGCACAGATACGCAGTATTTT.

This chain connects TRBV11-2 to TRBJ2-5, with TRBD2 matching over 13 bases. V trimming: 5 bases; J trimming: 2 bases; junction bases outside the gene matches: 8. The CDR3 totals 17 residues. CDR1 is SGHAT, CDR2 FQNNGV, per germline. The CDR3 loop is CASSRRLAGGTQETQYF. The CDR3 DNA reads TGTGCCAGCAGCCGCCGACTAGCGGGGGGTACTCAAGAGACCCAGTACTTC. Using reference TRBV11-2 and TRBJ2-5 for the parts outside the CDR3, the full variable domain is EAGVAQSPRYKIIEKRQSVAFWCNPISGHATLYWYQQILGQGPKLLIQFQNNGVVDDSQLPKDRFSAERLKGVDSTLKIQPAKLEDSAVYLCASSRRLAGGTQETQYFGPGTRLLVL.

The chain couples TRBV10-1 to TRBJ2-5, with 12 nucleotides matching TRBD1. V trimming: 6 bases; J trimming: 5 bases; junction bases outside the gene matches: 4. This CDR3 region has 14 residues. Germline CDR1 is WNHNN and CDR2 is SYGVQD (reference sequence). This CDR3 is CASRGQGACETQYF. DNA of the CDR3: TGCGCCAGCAGGGGACAGGGGGCCTGTGAGACCCAGTACTTC.

V gene TRBV2 combines with J gene TRBJ2-1, with D perhaps matching TRBD2 (5 bases). The length of the CDR3 is 11 residues. Germline lookup yields CDR1 SNHLY and CDR2 FYNNEI. V was clipped by 3 bases and J by 9 bases, with 6 bases between them. CDR3 region: CASSEGSEQFF. The CDR3 DNA reads TGTGCCAGCAGTGAGGGGAGTGAGCAGTTCTTC.

The chain links TRBV6-4 to TRBJ2-3, with D possibly being TRBD1 (5 bases). The germline V and J ends were trimmed by 2 bases and 2 bases, with 8 bases remaining between them. Per the germline V gene, CDR1 is MRHNA and CDR2 is SNTAGT. This CDR3 region has 14 residues. Here the CDR3 reads CASSDEDNTDTQYF. CDR3 nucleotides: TGTGCCAGCAGTGACGAGGACAACACAGATACGCAGTATTTT.